The 29 T cell receptor beta chains below all came from one sample that was sequenced in a study of response to subunit inactivated influenza vaccine. TCRdb itself ran the RT-PCR reads through MiXCR, one entry per CDR3 protein. The sample lists roughly 700,000 distinct CDR3 sequences, about 15% seen once, with approximately 10% in the top ten. The material sequenced was PBMCs from blood, taken less than 13 days after vaccination. These TCRs come from a man aged 45-60 years who received an inactivated influenza vaccine.

This clonotype was observed a handful of times. This sequence joins TRBV5-4 and TRBJ2-5; perhaps TRBD2 as D (6 bases). The germline V and J ends were trimmed by 6 bases and 5 bases, with 20 bases remaining between them. Germline-derived CDR1 and CDR2 are SGHNT and YYREEE (reference sequence). The CDR3 runs to 15 residues. CDR3 in amino acids: CASTNLNSRGETQYF. The CDR3 bases are TGTGCCAGCACCAACCTGAATTCCCGGGGGGAGACCCAGTACTTC.

This chain connects TRBV4-3 to TRBJ1-2; the D gene is possibly TRBD1 (5 bases). CDR1 LGHNA and CDR2 YSLEER come from the germline V gene. Trimming pared 0 bases from V and 6 bases from J, leaving 14 bases between. The CDR3 is 15 amino acids. The CDR3 DNA reads TGCGCCAGCAGCCAAGATCTTAGGGGTGACCATGGCTACACCTTC. Translating gives CASSQDLRGDHGYTF.

This clonotype was counted only a few times. CDR3 DNA sequence: TGCAGTGCTAGAGCGGTAGCGGGAGCTGGCGAGCAGTACTTC. Translated: CSARAVAGAGEQYF. J is TRBJ2-7 and V is TRBV20-1; 9 nucleotides align to TRBD2. Trimming cost V 1 base and J 6 bases; bases outside gene matches: 7. There are 14 residues in the CDR3. The germline gives CDR1 DFQATT, CDR2 SNEGSKA (reference sequence).

This clonotype was detected only a few times. The chain couples TRBV12-3 or TRBV12-4 to TRBJ1-1; 9 bases agree with TRBD1. Losses at the gene ends were 4 bases for V and 9 bases for J; bases not matched to a gene: 3. The CDR3 consists of 12 residues. CDR3 in DNA: TGTGCCAGCAGTTGGACAGGGGAGAAAGCTTTCTTT. As protein: CASSWTGEKAFF.

The chain combines TRBV10-3 with TRBJ2-5; D may be TRBD1 or TRBD2 (5 bases each). Deletions cut 3 bases from V and 5 bases from J, with 25 bases between. The CDR3 has 18 residues. Germline assignment: CDR1 ENHRY and CDR2 SYGVKD. The CDR3 coding sequence is TGTGCCATCAGTGATCTCGGTTATGGAGTGGGGACCACGGAGACCCAGTACTTC. This gives the protein CAISDLGYGVGTTETQYF.

A few counts support this clonotype. The rearrangement joins TRBV29-1 to TRBJ2-5; no definite D call. V dropped 3 bases and J dropped 0 bases, with 8 bases sitting between them. The CDR3 loop spans 13 amino acids. Germline CDR1 and CDR2: SQVTM and ANQGSEA. The CDR3: CSVEAWYQETQYF. In DNA, the CDR3 is TGCAGCGTTGAGGCTTGGTACCAAGAGACCCAGTACTTC.

CDR3 protein: CASSWGVYGLEQFF. The CDR3 DNA reads TGTGCCAGCAGTTGGGGAGTCTATGGTCTTGAGCAGTTCTTC. The chain combines TRBV12-3 or TRBV12-4 with TRBJ2-1, with D possibly being TRBD2 (5 bases). Trimming cost V 4 bases and J 9 bases, with 16 bases left between them. The CDR3 length is 14 residues.

The CDR3 protein is CASSLGLDRAREQYF. The CDR3 DNA reads TGTGCCAGCAGCCTTGGATTGGACAGGGCGCGCGAGCAGTACTTC. The V call is TRBV5-5, the J call TRBJ2-7; 8 bases are shared with TRBD1. The trim removed 4 bases at V and 6 bases at J, leaving 12 bases unmatched. This CDR3 contains 15 residues. Germline CDR1 SGHKS, CDR2 YYEKEE (reference sequence).

V usage is TRBV20-1 and J usage is TRBJ1-2; D is undetermined. Looked up from germline, CDR1 is DFQATT and CDR2 is SNEGSKA (reference sequence). V was pared by 5 bases and J by 7 bases, with 11 bases between. The CDR3 runs to 11 residues. CDR3 nucleotides: TGCAGTGCTCCCCGGCCCGGTGGCTACACCTTC. Translation gives CSAPRPGGYTF.

The chain is built from TRBV5-5 and TRBJ1-5; 9 positions match TRBD1. CDR3 length equals 16 residues. Germline CDR1 is SGHKS and CDR2 is YYEKEE (reference sequence). Trimming cost V 3 bases and J 4 bases; bases outside gene matches: 8. The CDR3 spells CASSWGQGRGNQPQHF. The CDR3 coding sequence is TGTGCCAGCAGCTGGGGACAGGGACGGGGGAATCAGCCCCAGCATTTT. Full variable domain (outside the CDR3, taken from reference TRBV5-5 and TRBJ1-5): DAGVTQSPTHLIKTRGQQVTLRCSPISGHKSVSWYQQVLGQGPQFIFQYYEKEERGRGNFPDRFSARQFPNYSSELNVNALLLGDSALYLCASSWGQGRGNQPQHFGDGTRLSIL.

This clonotype came up a few times. This rearrangement joins TRBV27 to TRBJ2-1; D not certain. Trimming stripped 6 bases from V and 7 bases from J, with 16 bases between. CDR3 size: 14 residues. Germline CDR1 is MNHEY and CDR2 is SMNVEV (reference sequence). The CDR3 protein is CASSKNRVENEQFF. CDR3 nucleotides: TGTGCCAGCAGCAAAAACCGGGTTGAAAATGAGCAGTTCTTC.

This clonotype was recorded a few times. J is TRBJ2-1 and V is TRBV20-1, with D unclear. The germline V and J ends were trimmed by 1 base and 0 bases, with 10 bases remaining between them. The germline CDR1 and CDR2 sequences are DFQATT and SNEGSKA (reference sequence). The CDR3 extends over 15 amino acids. The CDR3, as DNA: TGCAGTGCTAGAGGGATGGCGGTCTCCTACAATGAGCAGTTCTTC. It yields the protein CSARGMAVSYNEQFF.

This clonotype has only a few counts. This chain links TRBV11-2 with TRBJ2-1; D is perhaps TRBD1 (6 bases). The CDR3 covers 15 residues. Trimming shortened V by 5 bases and J by 3 bases, and 14 bases separated the two germline ends. Germline CDR1 reads SGHAT; CDR2 reads FQNNGV. The DNA of the CDR3 is TGTGCCAGCAGCAAACAGGGCGAGGGCTACAATGAGCAGTTCTTC. This sequence encodes CASSKQGEGYNEQFF.

This clonotype was seen repeatedly, ten times or more. The J gene is TRBJ2-3, the V gene TRBV5-6; D is unclear. Germline V gives CDR1 SGHDT, CDR2 YYEEEE. The germline V and J ends were trimmed by 3 bases and 0 bases, with 11 bases remaining between them. There are 15 residues in the CDR3. In nucleotides, the CDR3 is TGTGCCAGCAGCTCACCCATGAAAAGCACAGATACGCAGTATTTT. Amino acids: CASSSPMKSTDTQYF.

This CDR3 reads CASSRVAVTQYF. For the CDR3, the DNA is TGTGCCAGCTCCAGGGTGGCTGTGACCCAGTACTTC. The V call is TRBV11-2, the J call TRBJ2-5; the D gene is possibly TRBD1 (5 bases). The CDR3 sequence is 12 residues long. Trimming took 8 bases from V and 7 from J, leaving 14 bases between them. Germline V gene lookup returns CDR1 SGHAT and CDR2 FQNNGV.

The V gene is TRBV15, the J gene TRBJ1-6; 7 nucleotides match TRBD1. Germline V gene lookup returns CDR1 LNHNV and CDR2 YYDKDF (reference sequence). CDR3 length: 16 residues. V trimming: 0 bases; J trimming: 7 bases; junction bases outside the gene matches: 6. CDR3 region: CATSREARGPNSPLHF. The CDR3 nucleotides read TGTGCCACCAGCAGAGAAGCGAGGGGGCCGAATTCACCCCTCCACTTT.

V and J are TRBV7-6 and TRBJ2-1; 7 positions match TRBD2. The V gene's germline CDR1 is SGHVS and CDR2 FNYEAQ. The CDR3 spans 17 residues. The V and J ends lost 1 base and 6 bases, in that order; junction bases with no gene match: 12. CDR3 bases: TGTGCCAGCAGCTTAGAACCGGGACTACAAAACCCCAATGAGCAGTTCTTC. Its protein is CASSLEPGLQNPNEQFF.

This clonotype was observed a handful of times. V gene TRBV18 combines with J gene TRBJ1-1; D remains unclear. Germline CDR1 reads KGHSH; CDR2 reads LQKENI. V shed 3 bases and J shed 7 bases, with 18 bases lying between them. This CDR3 region has 15 residues. The CDR3 sequence: CASSPDQALSDEAFF. CDR3 in DNA: TGTGCCAGCTCACCGGATCAAGCCCTGAGTGATGAAGCTTTCTTT.

The chain is built from TRBV2 and TRBJ1-1; D is perhaps TRBD1 (6 bases). Germline V gives CDR1 SNHLY, CDR2 FYNNEI. The CDR3 loop spans 14 amino acids. V was clipped by 6 bases and J by 3 bases, with 14 bases between them. The CDR3: CASRDWGADTEAFF. CDR3 bases: TGTGCCAGCAGAGATTGGGGGGCGGACACTGAAGCTTTCTTT.

This clonotype turned up a few times. This chain links TRBV15 with TRBJ2-5, with D unresolved. Trimming cost V 1 base and J 5 bases, with 14 bases left between them. The CDR3 spans 15 residues. Per the germline V gene, CDR1 is LNHNV and CDR2 is YYDKDF (reference sequence). In nucleotides, the CDR3 is TGTGCCACCAGCAGAGGGTCTGAAGGGTACGAGACCCAGTACTTC. It encodes CATSRGSEGYETQYF.

The V and J genes are TRBV6-1 and TRBJ1-1; D not certain. The CDR3 runs to 13 residues. V lost 7 bases to trimming and J lost 4 bases, with 13 bases between them. Germline V gives CDR1 MNHNS, CDR2 SASEGT. The CDR3 nucleotides read TGTGCCAGCACCGGTTCGGTCGGCACTGAAGCTTTCTTT. Amino acids: CASTGSVGTEAFF.

This clonotype has more than one count but fewer than ten. The chain couples TRBV12-3 or TRBV12-4 to TRBJ2-3; no clear D gene. V lost 4 bases and J lost 0, with 8 bases in between. There are 14 residues in the CDR3. The CDR3 DNA follows: TGTGCCAGCAGTTGGCTGGGCAGCACAGATACGCAGTATTTT. This encodes CASSWLGSTDTQYF.

The rearrangement uses TRBV10-3 and TRBJ2-7, with D possibly called TRBD1 or TRBD2 (5 bases each). CDR1 is ENHRY, CDR2 SYGVKD, per germline. The CDR3 totals 13 residues. V was pared by 10 bases and J by 5 bases, with 18 bases between. The CDR3 nucleotides are TGTGCCACCCTGAGGGCAGGGACGGACGAGCAGTACTTC. Its translation: CATLRAGTDEQYF.

This clonotype has just a few counts. The V gene is TRBV10-3, the J gene TRBJ2-3; perhaps D is TRBD1 or TRBD2 (5 bases each). Germline V gene data show CDR1 as ENHRY and CDR2 as SYGVKD. V lost 7 bases and J lost 2, with 13 bases in between. The CDR3 spans 14 residues. CDR3 amino acids: CAITSGRNTDTQYF. CDR3 nucleotides: TGTGCCATCACCTCGGGACGGAACACAGATACGCAGTATTTT.

This clonotype was detected a few times. The chain combines TRBV20-1 with TRBJ2-2, with a tentative D call TRBD2 (7 bases). V lost 1 base to trimming and J lost 2 bases, with 11 bases between them. This CDR3 region has 15 residues. Germline V CDR1 and CDR2: DFQATT, SNEGSKA (reference sequence). The CDR3 DNA reads as TGCAGTGCTAGAGTTGGGGGGGCTAACACCGGGGAGCTGTTTTTT. Protein product: CSARVGGANTGELFF.

The chain carries TRBV27 and TRBJ1-1; D may be TRBD1 (6 bases). Trimming stripped 7 bases from V and 4 bases from J, with 16 bases between. CDR1 is MNHEY and CDR2 is SMNVEV in the germline V gene (reference sequence). The CDR3 spans 14 residues. CDR3 nucleotides: TGTGCCAGCAAAATGGGGGGCGCGGTCACTGAAGCTTTCTTT. Protein sequence: CASKMGGAVTEAFF.

This sequence joins TRBV7-9 and TRBJ1-2; 7 bases agree with TRBD1. CDR3 length equals 13 residues. The V segment lost 5 bases and the J segment 7 bases; nucleotides outside the gene matches: 7. In germline, CDR1 is SEHNR, CDR2 FQNEAQ (reference sequence). The chain's CDR3 is CASSITGAGGYTF. DNA for the CDR3: TGTGCCAGCAGCATCACAGGGGCAGGTGGCTACACCTTC.

This clonotype showed up many times. The chain employs TRBV7-8 and TRBJ2-1, with D perhaps TRBD1 or TRBD2 (5 bases each). CDR1 is SGHVS, CDR2 FQNEAQ, per germline. This CDR3 spans 14 amino acids. Trimming removed 2 bases from V and 7 bases from J, with 12 bases in between. Here the CDR3 DNA reads TGTGCCAGCAGCTTATTTCGGGGCTCGAATGAGCAGTTCTTC. Its protein is CASSLFRGSNEQFF. Combining the CDR3 with reference TRBV7-8 and TRBJ2-1 gives the whole variable domain GAGVSQSPRYKVAKRGQDVALRCDPISGHVSLFWYQQALGQGPEFLTYFQNEAQLDKSGLPSDRFFAERPEGSVSTLKIQRTQQEDSAVYLCASSLFRGSNEQFFGPGTRLTVL.

The chain employs TRBV20-1 and TRBJ2-7, with D hard to call. The CDR3 has 12 residues. Trimming pared 0 bases from V and 12 bases from J, leaving 15 bases between. Germline CDR1 and CDR2: DFQATT and SNEGSKA (reference sequence). The CDR3 nucleotides are TGCAGTGCTAGAGATCCCCCTAGAAGTACGTACTTC. This encodes CSARDPPRSTYF.